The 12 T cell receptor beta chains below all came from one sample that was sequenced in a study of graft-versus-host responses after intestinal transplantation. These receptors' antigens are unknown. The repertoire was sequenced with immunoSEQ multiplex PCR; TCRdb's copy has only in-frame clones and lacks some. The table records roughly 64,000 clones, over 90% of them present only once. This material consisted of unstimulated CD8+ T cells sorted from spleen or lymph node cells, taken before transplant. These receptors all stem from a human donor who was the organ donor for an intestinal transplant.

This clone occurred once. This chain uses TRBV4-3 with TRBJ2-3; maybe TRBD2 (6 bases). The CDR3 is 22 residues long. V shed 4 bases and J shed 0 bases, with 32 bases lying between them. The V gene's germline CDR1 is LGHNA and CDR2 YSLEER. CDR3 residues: CASSRSNDPEARGTPSTDTQYF. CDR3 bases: TGCGCCAGCAGCCGTTCTAATGACCCCGAGGCGCGGGGAACGCCTAGCACAGATACGCAGTATTTT.

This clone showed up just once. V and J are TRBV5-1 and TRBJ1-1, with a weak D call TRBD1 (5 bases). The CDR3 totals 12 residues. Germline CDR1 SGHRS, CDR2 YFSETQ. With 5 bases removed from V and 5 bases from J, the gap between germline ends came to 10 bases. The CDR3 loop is CASRDILTEAFF. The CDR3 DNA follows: TGCGCCAGCAGGGACATCCTTACTGAAGCTTTCTTT.

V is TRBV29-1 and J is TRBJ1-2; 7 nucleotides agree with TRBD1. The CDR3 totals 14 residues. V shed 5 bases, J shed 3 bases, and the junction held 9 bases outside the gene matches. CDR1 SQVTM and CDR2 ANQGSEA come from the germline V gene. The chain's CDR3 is CSVHAGGLYYGYTF. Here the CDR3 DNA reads TGCAGCGTTCATGCAGGGGGGCTTTACTATGGCTACACCTTC. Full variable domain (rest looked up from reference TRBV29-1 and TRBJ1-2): SAVISQKPSRDICQRGTSLTIQCQVDSQVTMMFWYRQQPGQSLTLIATANQGSEATYESGFVIDKFPISRPNLTFSTLTVSNMSPEDSSIYLCSVHAGGLYYGYTFGSGTRLTVV.

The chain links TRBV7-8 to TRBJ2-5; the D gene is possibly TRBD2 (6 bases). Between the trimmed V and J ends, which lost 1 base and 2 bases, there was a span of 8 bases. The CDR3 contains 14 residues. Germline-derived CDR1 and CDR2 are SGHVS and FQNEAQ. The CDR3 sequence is CASSLVGGQETQYF. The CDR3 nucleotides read TGTGCCAGCAGCTTAGTCGGGGGTCAAGAGACCCAGTACTTC.

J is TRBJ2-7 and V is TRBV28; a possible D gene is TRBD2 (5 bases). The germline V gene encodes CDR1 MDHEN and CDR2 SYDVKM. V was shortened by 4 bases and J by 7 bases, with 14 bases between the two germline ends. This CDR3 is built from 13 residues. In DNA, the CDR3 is TGTGCCAGCAGTTCTCGACATGAGGGAGAGCAGTACTTC. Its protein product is CASSSRHEGEQYF.

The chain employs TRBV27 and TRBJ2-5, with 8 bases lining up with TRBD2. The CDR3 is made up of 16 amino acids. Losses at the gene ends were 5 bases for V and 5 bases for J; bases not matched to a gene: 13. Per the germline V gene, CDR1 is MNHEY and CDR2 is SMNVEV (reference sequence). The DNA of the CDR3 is TGTGCCAGCAGTCCCTACCTCGGGTCGGGGGGGGAGACCCAGTACTTC. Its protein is CASSPYLGSGGETQYF.

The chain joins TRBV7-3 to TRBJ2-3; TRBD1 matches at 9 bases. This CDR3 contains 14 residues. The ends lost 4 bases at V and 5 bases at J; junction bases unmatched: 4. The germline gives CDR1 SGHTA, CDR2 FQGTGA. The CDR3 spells CASSSTGGGDTQYF. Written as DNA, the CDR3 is TGTGCCAGCAGCTCGACAGGGGGGGGAGATACGCAGTATTTT. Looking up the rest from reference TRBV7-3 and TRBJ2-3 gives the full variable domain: GAGVSQTPSNKVTEKGKYVELRCDPISGHTALYWYRQSLGQGPEFLIYFQGTGAADDSGLPNDRFFAVRPEGSVSTLKIQRTERGDSAVYLCASSSTGGGDTQYFGPGTRLTVL.

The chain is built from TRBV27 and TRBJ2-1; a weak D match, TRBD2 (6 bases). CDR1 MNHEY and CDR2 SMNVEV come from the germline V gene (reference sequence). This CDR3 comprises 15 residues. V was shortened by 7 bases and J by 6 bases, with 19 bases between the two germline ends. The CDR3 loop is CASTITSNILNEQFF. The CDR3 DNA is TGTGCCAGCACCATAACTAGCAACATCCTCAATGAGCAGTTCTTC.

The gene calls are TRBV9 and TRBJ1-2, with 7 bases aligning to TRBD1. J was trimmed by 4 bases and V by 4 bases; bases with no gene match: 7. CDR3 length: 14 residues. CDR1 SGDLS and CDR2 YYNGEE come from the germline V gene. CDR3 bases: TGTGCCAGCAGCATTAACAGGGGTGGCTATGGCTACACCTTC. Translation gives CASSINRGGYGYTF.

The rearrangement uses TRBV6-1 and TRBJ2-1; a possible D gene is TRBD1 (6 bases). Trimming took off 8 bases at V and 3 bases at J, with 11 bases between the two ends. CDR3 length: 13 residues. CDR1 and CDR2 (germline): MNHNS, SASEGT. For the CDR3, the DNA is TGTGCCAGCGGGGACATATTCTACAATGAGCAGTTCTTC. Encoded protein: CASGDIFYNEQFF.

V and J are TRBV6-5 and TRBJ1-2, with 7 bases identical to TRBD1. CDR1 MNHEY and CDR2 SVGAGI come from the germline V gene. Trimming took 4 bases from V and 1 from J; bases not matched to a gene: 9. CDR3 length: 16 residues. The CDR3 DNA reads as TGTGCCAGCAGTTCGGGACAGTCGGGGATTAACTATGGCTACACCTTC. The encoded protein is CASSSGQSGINYGYTF.

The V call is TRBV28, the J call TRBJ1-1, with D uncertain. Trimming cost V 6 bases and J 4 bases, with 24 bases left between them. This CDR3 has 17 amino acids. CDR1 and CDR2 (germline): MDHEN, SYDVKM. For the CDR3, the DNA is TGTGCCAGCAGAACACTCCCTGACGGGAGATCTTCCACTGAAGCTTTCTTT. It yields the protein CASRTLPDGRSSTEAFF.